This T cell receptor (beta chain) was sequenced for a study of T cells after yellow fever vaccination. The table lists this clonotype with a few counts. TCRdb itself ran the 5' RACE reads through MiXCR, one entry per CDR3 protein. The sample includes around 310,000 distinct CDR3 sequences, 8.5% to 10% of them seen just once. This TCR was recovered from a man between 18 and 29 years old who received the YFV17D yellow fever vaccine. The sequencing used PBMCs, collected on the day of the first yellow fever vaccination.

The CDR3 protein is CSVELYSETGYTF. CDR3 DNA sequence: TGCAGCGTTGAGTTGTATTCGGAAACGGGCTACACCTTC. V is TRBV29-1 and J is TRBJ1-2; D is unclear. The V gene lost 3 bases and the J gene lost 8 bases, with 16 bases spanning the gap. Germline V gives CDR1 SQVTM, CDR2 ANQGSEA. There are 13 residues in the CDR3.